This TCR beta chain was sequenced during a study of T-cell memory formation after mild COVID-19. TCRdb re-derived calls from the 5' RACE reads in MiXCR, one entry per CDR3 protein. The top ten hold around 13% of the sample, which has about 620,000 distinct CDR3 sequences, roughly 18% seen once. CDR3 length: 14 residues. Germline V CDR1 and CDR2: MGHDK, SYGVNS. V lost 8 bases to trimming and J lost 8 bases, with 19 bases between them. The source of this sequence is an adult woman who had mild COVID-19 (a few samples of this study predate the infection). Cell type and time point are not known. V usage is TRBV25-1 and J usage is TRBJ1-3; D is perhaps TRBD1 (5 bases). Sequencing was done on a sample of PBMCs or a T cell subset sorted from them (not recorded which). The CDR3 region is CASGDSGTLDTIYF. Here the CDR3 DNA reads TGTGCCAGCGGGGATTCAGGGACGCTCGACACCATATATTTT.